The present T cell receptor (beta chain) was sequenced within a study of control samples from healthy donors and cancer patients. Generated by immunoSEQ multiplex PCR, the TCRdb table keeps only in-frame clones and is missing some. This sample yields roughly 58,000 clones, of which more than 75% are seen a single time; roughly 12% belongs to the top ten. V dropped 2 bases and J dropped 0 bases, with 7 bases sitting between them. The CDR3 totals 14 residues. Germline V CDR1 and CDR2: MNHEY, SVGAGI. Sequencing was carried out using PBMCs. This sequence originates from a woman aged 60-70 years with lung cancer. The V call is TRBV6-5, the J call TRBJ1-1, with D hard to call. The CDR3 DNA sequence: TGTGCCAGCAGTTACGGAGTATTGAACACTGAAGCTTTCTTT. This codes for CASSYGVLNTEAFF.